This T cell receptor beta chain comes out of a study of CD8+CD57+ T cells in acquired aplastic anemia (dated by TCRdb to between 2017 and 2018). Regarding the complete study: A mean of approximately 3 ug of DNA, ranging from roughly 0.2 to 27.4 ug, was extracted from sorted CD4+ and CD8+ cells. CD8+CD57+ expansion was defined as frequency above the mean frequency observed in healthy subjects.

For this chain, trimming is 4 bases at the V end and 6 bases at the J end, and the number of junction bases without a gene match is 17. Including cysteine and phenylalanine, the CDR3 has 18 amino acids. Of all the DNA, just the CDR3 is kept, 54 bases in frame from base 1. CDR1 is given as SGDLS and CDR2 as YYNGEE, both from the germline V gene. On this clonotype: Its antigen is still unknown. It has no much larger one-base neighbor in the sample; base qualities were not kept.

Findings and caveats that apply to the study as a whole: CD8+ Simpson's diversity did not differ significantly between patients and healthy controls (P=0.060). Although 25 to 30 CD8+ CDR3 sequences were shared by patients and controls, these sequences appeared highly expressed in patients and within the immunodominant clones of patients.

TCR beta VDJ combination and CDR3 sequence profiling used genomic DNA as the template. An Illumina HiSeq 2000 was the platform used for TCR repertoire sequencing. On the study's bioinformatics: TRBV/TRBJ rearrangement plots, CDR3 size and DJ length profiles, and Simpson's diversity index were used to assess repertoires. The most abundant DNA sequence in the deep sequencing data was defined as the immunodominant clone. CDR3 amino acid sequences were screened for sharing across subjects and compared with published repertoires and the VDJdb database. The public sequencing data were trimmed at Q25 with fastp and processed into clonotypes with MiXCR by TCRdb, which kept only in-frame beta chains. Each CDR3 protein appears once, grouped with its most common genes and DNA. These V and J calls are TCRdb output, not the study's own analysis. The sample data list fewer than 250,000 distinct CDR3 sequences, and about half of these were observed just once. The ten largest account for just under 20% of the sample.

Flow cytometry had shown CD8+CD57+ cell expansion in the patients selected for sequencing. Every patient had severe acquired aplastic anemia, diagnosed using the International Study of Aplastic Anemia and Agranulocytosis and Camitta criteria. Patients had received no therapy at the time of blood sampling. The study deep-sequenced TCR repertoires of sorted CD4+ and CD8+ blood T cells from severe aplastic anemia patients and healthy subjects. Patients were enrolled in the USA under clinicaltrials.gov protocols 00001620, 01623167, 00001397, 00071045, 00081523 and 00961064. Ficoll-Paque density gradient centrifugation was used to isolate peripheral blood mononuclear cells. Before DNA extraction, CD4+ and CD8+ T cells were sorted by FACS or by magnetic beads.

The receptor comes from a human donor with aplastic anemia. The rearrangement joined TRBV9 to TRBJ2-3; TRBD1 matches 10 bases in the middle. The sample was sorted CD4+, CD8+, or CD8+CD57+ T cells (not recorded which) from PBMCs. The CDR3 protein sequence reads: CASSQDLPGTGVGDTQYF. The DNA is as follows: TGTGCCAGCAGCCAAGATTTACCGGGGACAGGGGTTGGGGATACGCAGTATTTT.